This T cell receptor beta chain was captured by sequencing in a study of blood T cell repertoires in COVID-19. Study details: The United States, Italy and Spain were the sources of the acute and convalescent COVID-19 samples.

Trimming took off 5 bases at V and 3 bases at J, with 17 bases between the two ends. Per the germline V gene, CDR1 is SEHNR and CDR2 is FQNEAQ (reference sequence). This CDR3 has 15 amino acids. Original data processing: By means of reference gene primer amplification, nucleated cell counts were estimated. Some clones are missing from TCRdb's copy, which holds only in-frame ones; the method was immunoSEQ multiplex PCR. That table gives V, J and clone size, and the DNA gave D and trimming. Of roughly 200,000 clones listed, 65% to 90% are singletons. Self-reported history from a screening survey and questionnaire set each donor's cohort.

The receptor was derived from a woman aged 40 to 49 with acute COVID-19. Sequences were obtained from PBMCs or T cells enriched from blood (not recorded which). This chain links TRBV7-9 with TRBJ2-7; possible D gene TRBD1, 6 bases. Written as DNA, the CDR3 is TGTGCCAGCAGCCCTGGACAGATTAATTTCTACGAGCAGTACTTC. Translated, it gives CASSPGQINFYEQYF. The full variable domain, completed using reference TRBV7-9 and TRBJ2-7, is DTGVSQNPRHKITKRGQNVTFRCDPISEHNRLYWYRQTLGQGPEFLTYFQNEAQLEKSRLLSDRFSAERPKGSFSTLEIQRTEQGDSAMYLCASSPGQINFYEQYFGPGTRLTVT.